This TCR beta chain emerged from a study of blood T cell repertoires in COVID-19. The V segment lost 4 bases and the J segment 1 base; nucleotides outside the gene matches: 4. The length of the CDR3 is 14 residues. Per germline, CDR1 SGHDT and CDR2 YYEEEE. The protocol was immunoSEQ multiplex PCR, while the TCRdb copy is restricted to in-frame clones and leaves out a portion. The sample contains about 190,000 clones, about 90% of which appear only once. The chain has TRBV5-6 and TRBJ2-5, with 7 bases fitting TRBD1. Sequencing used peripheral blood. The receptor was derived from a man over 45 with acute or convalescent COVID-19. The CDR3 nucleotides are TGTGCCAGCAGCCCGACAGGGTTCCAAGAGACCCAGTACTTC. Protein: CASSPTGFQETQYF.